This T cell receptor beta chain was recorded in a study of identical twins. CDR1 is LGHNA and CDR2 is YSLEER in the germline V gene. J gave up 5 bases and V 3 bases, and 4 bases lay outside the gene matches. This CDR3 is 14 amino acids long. The study's findings and limits: Twin-shared out-of-frame alpha sequences were enriched for low generation probability. Memory repertoires showed no such pattern, whereas abundant cord blood beta clonotypes carried fewer insertions.

Unique molecular identifiers were present on the cDNA, which also gained a universal primer site by template switching. TCRdb reprocessed the 5' RACE reads with MiXCR, giving one entry per CDR3 protein. The repertoire holds around 250,000 distinct CDR3 sequences, around 8.3% seen once, with less than 4% in the top ten. Of note for this clonotype: Its antigen is still unknown.

These data were likewise used in another study, on yellow fever vaccine responses in identical twins. This second study says: It has been reported that, in twins, the vaccine T cell response seemed partly convergent and partly personalized.

The chain uses TRBV4-3 and TRBJ2-5; 9 bases are shared with TRBD1. The origin of this receptor is a woman aged 18-29 years in good health. The sample was CD8+ T cells sorted from blood. The CDR3 DNA is TGCGCCAGCAGCCATGGGACAGGGCAGGAGACCCAGTACTTC. Amino acids: CASSHGTGQETQYF.